The 30 T cell receptor beta chains reported below all come from one sample, sequenced in a study of cytomegalovirus exposure and HLA in healthy donors. Both 60 Vbeta primers and 13 Jbeta primers went into the PCR. Using immunoSEQ multiplex PCR, the repertoire was profiled, and TCRdb retains in-frame clones only, with some absent. Of about 130,000 clones listed, about 85% are singletons. What was sequenced was PBMCs. Receptors originate from a boy between 5 and 17 years old in good health and CMV-seronegative.

This clone was seen a single time. The rearrangement uses TRBV19 and TRBJ1-5, with TRBD1 matching 11 bases. Germline CDR1 LNHDA, CDR2 SQIVND (reference sequence). There are 14 residues in the CDR3. Trimming cost V 7 bases and J 4 bases; bases outside gene matches: 3. CDR3 sequence reads: CASTRDRGNQPQHF. The CDR3 bases are TGTGCCAGTACCCGGGACAGGGGGAATCAGCCCCAGCATTTT. The full variable domain, with the rest looked up from reference TRBV19 and TRBJ1-5, is DGGITQSPKYLFRKEGQNVTLSCEQNLNHDAMYWYRQDPGQGLRLIYYSQIVNDFQKGDIAEGYSVSREKKESFPLTVTSAQKNPTAFYLCASTRDRGNQPQHFGDGTRLSIL.

This chain uses TRBV5-5 with TRBJ1-2, with TRBD1 identical over 7 bases. CDR1 is SGHKS and CDR2 is YYEKEE in the germline V gene (reference sequence). The V gene end was trimmed by 4 bases and the J gene end by 8 bases; junction bases not matched to a gene: 8. CDR3 size: 13 residues. The CDR3 region is CASSRDRVYGYTF. The CDR3 DNA is TGTGCCAGCAGCCGTGACAGGGTATACGGCTACACCTTC.

The rearrangement links TRBV27 to TRBJ2-7; D uncertain. This CDR3 region has 16 residues. V dropped 1 base and J dropped 4 bases, with 17 bases sitting between them. Germline V CDR1 and CDR2: MNHEY, SMNVEV (reference sequence). The CDR3 bases are TGTGCCAGCAGTTTATTCGCCTACCCCCAAGAATACGAGCAGTACTTC. Its translation: CASSLFAYPQEYEQYF.

The chain recombines TRBV29-1 with TRBJ1-2; no reliable D call. V lost 2 bases and J lost 2, with 6 bases in between. The CDR3 is made up of 12 amino acids. Looked up from germline, CDR1 is SQVTM and CDR2 is ANQGSEA. CDR3 nucleotides: TGCAGCGTTGAAAACGAGAACTATGGCTACACCTTC. Translated: CSVENENYGYTF.

This sequence joins TRBV6-6 and TRBJ2-1; possibly TRBD2 for D (6 bases). Germline values: CDR1 MNHNY, CDR2 SVGAGI (reference sequence). This CDR3 has 11 residues. V shed 8 bases and J shed 4 bases, with 6 bases lying between them. The CDR3 DNA follows: TGTGCCAGCGGGGGGTACAATGAGCAGTTCTTC. Translating gives CASGGYNEQFF.

The chain couples TRBV19 to TRBJ1-2, with D possibly matching TRBD1 (6 bases). CDR1 and CDR2 from the germline V gene are LNHDA and SQIVND (reference sequence). The CDR3 extends over 14 amino acids. V lost 5 bases, J lost 0 bases, and 10 bases lay in between. As DNA, the CDR3 is TGTGCCAGTAGTCCAGGGGCTTCTAACTATGGCTACACCTTC. It specifies CASSPGASNYGYTF.

This chain uses TRBV6-5 with TRBJ1-5; 9 nucleotides line up with TRBD1. Germline V gene data show CDR1 as MNHEY and CDR2 as SVGAGI. The CDR3 sequence is 15 residues long. V shed 7 bases and J 1 base; nucleotides not matched to a gene: 5. The CDR3 DNA reads TGTGCCAGCAAAAAGGGACAGGGAAGCAATCAGCCCCAGCATTTT. Amino acid sequence: CASKKGQGSNQPQHF.

J is TRBJ1-3 and V is TRBV15; possibly TRBD1 for D (6 bases). This CDR3 is built from 16 residues. V gave up 2 bases and J gave up 0 bases, with 11 bases separating them. Per the germline V gene, CDR1 is LNHNV and CDR2 is YYDKDF (reference sequence). The CDR3 DNA sequence: TGTGCCACCAGCAGAATAACAGGGATCTCTGGAAACACCATATATTTT. Translating gives CATSRITGISGNTIYF.

This sequence joins TRBV9 and TRBJ2-7; 8 nucleotides agree with TRBD1. Germline lookup yields CDR1 SGDLS and CDR2 YYNGEE. CDR3 length: 15 amino acids. J gave up 4 bases and V 0 bases, and 6 bases lay outside the gene matches. The CDR3 reads CASSVGAGGGYEQYF. The CDR3 DNA follows: TGTGCCAGCAGCGTAGGGGCAGGGGGCGGTTACGAGCAGTACTTC. Combining the CDR3 with reference TRBV9 and TRBJ2-7 gives the whole variable domain DSGVTQTPKHLITATGQRVTLRCSPRSGDLSVYWYQQSLDQGLQFLIQYYNGEERAKGNILERFSAQQFPDLHSELNLSSLELGDSALYFCASSVGAGGGYEQYFGPGTRLTVT.

A few counts support this clone. The rearrangement links TRBV4-1 to TRBJ2-5; the match to TRBD2 covers 8 bases. CDR3 length equals 15 residues. Germline values: CDR1 MGHRA, CDR2 YSYEKL. The V gene end was trimmed by 0 bases and the J gene end by 4 bases; junction bases not matched to a gene: 4. The CDR3 reads CASSQDRGGPETQYF. The CDR3, as DNA: TGCGCCAGCAGCCAAGATCGGGGGGGGCCAGAGACCCAGTACTTC.

This clone was counted only a few times. This sequence joins TRBV6-4 and TRBJ2-1; 9 nucleotides align to TRBD2. The germline V gene encodes CDR1 MRHNA and CDR2 SNTAGT. The junction had 0 bases not matched to a gene; V was cut back by 3 bases and J by 3 bases. This CDR3 spans 14 amino acids. The CDR3, as DNA: TGTGCCAGCAGTGAGCGGGAGGGCTACAATGAGCAGTTCTTC. Protein sequence: CASSEREGYNEQFF.

V usage is TRBV21-1 and J usage is TRBJ2-7; the D call in the table, TRBD1, was not verified against the DNA. TRBV21-1 is noted as a pseudogene. The CDR3 covers 15 residues. CDR3 protein: CASSNMLTDSYEQYF. The DNA of the CDR3 is TGTGCCAGCAGCAACATGTTAACAGACTCCTACGAGCAGTACTTC.

The CDR3 spells CASTKTSGRFNEQFF. CDR3 nucleotide sequence: TGTGCCAGTACCAAGACTAGCGGGAGGTTCAATGAGCAGTTCTTC. This rearrangement joins TRBV9 to TRBJ2-1, with 13 bases that match TRBD2. The CDR3 is made up of 15 amino acids. CDR1 is SGDLS, CDR2 YYNGEE, per germline. The junction had 8 bases not matched to a gene; V was cut back by 8 bases and J by 6 bases.

The chain is built from TRBV2 and TRBJ2-2; possibly TRBD2 for D (6 bases). Trimming took 6 bases from V and 1 from J, leaving 12 bases between them. Germline CDR1 SNHLY, CDR2 FYNNEI. The CDR3 length is 15 residues. The CDR3 coding sequence is TGTGCCAGCAGCACCGGGACTCTGAACACCGGGGAGCTGTTTTTT. This encodes CASSTGTLNTGELFF.

This clone was detected a few times. V gene TRBV4-1 combines with J gene TRBJ2-7; TRBD2 might be the D (5 bases). The CDR3 is made up of 11 amino acids. From germline, CDR1 is MGHRA and CDR2 YSYEKL. V lost 0 bases, J lost 9 bases, and 6 bases lay in between. The CDR3 DNA reads as TGCGCCAGCAGCCAAGATCGGGGGCAGTACTTC. The encoded protein is CASSQDRGQYF.

This clone turned up a few times. Other DNA sequences in the same sample also yield this CDR3. The chain couples TRBV9 to TRBJ1-1; D is ambiguous. Germline V gives CDR1 SGDLS, CDR2 YYNGEE. The CDR3 runs to 12 residues. V lost 4 bases to trimming and J lost 3 bases, with 7 bases between them. In DNA form, the CDR3 reads TGTGCCAGCAGCCCCGAGGACACTGAAGCTTTCTTT. It encodes CASSPEDTEAFF.

The chain couples TRBV9 to TRBJ2-1, with 7 bases matching TRBD2. The CDR3 length is 18 residues. The ends lost 0 bases at V and 5 bases at J; junction bases unmatched: 14. CDR1 is SGDLS, CDR2 YYNGEE, per germline. The CDR3 sequence: CASSVAVLSAGVDNEQFF. Written as DNA, the CDR3 is TGTGCCAGCAGCGTAGCTGTGCTCTCGGCGGGAGTGGACAATGAGCAGTTCTTC.

The rearrangement links TRBV7-9 to TRBJ1-5; D uncertain. This CDR3 spans 11 amino acids. The germline V and J ends were trimmed by 9 bases and 4 bases, with 7 bases remaining between them. From germline, CDR1 is SEHNR and CDR2 FQNEAQ (reference sequence). Written as DNA, the CDR3 is TGTGCCAGTGGGAGAAATCAGCCCCAGCATTTT. This translates into CASGRNQPQHF.

The chain uses TRBV9 and TRBJ2-5; TRBD1 agrees at 8 bases. The CDR3 extends over 15 amino acids. Losses at the gene ends were 0 bases for V and 4 bases for J; bases not matched to a gene: 5. From germline, CDR1 is SGDLS and CDR2 YYNGEE. The DNA of the CDR3 is TGTGCCAGCAGCGTAGGGACAGGGCCTCCAGAGACCCAGTACTTC. This sequence encodes CASSVGTGPPETQYF. Combining the CDR3 with reference TRBV9 and TRBJ2-5 gives the whole variable domain DSGVTQTPKHLITATGQRVTLRCSPRSGDLSVYWYQQSLDQGLQFLIQYYNGEERAKGNILERFSAQQFPDLHSELNLSSLELGDSALYFCASSVGTGPPETQYFGPGTRLLVL.

This chain uses TRBV7-9 with TRBJ1-4, with TRBD1 matching 10 bases. J was trimmed by 0 bases and V by 4 bases; bases with no gene match: 2. The germline V gene has CDR1 SEHNR and CDR2 FQNEAQ (reference sequence). The CDR3 sequence is 16 residues long. CDR3 in amino acids: CASSWDRGATNEKLFF. For the CDR3, the DNA is TGTGCCAGCAGCTGGGACAGGGGAGCAACTAATGAAAAACTGTTTTTT.

CDR3: CASSLGGRRNTEAFF. In DNA, the CDR3 is TGTGCCAGCAGCTTAGGAGGGAGAAGAAACACTGAAGCTTTCTTT. V and J are TRBV7-6 and TRBJ1-1, with no clear D. Trimming removed 1 base at V and 2 bases at J, with 11 bases between. Germline assignment: CDR1 SGHVS and CDR2 FNYEAQ. The length of the CDR3 is 15 residues.

The rearrangement links TRBV5-1 to TRBJ1-3; no firm D call. The CDR3 loop spans 16 amino acids. CDR1 and CDR2 from the germline V gene are SGHRS and YFSETQ. The germline V and J ends were trimmed by 0 bases and 0 bases, with 10 bases remaining between them. CDR3 residues: CASSLGQLNSGNTIYF. In DNA form, the CDR3 reads TGCGCCAGCAGCTTGGGCCAACTTAACTCTGGAAACACCATATATTTT. The full variable domain, its missing parts supplied by reference TRBV5-1 and TRBJ1-3, is KAGVTQTPRYLIKTRGQQVTLSCSPISGHRSVSWYQQTPGQGLQFLFEYFSETQRNKGNFPGRFSGRQFSNSRSEMNVSTLELGDSALYLCASSLGQLNSGNTIYFGEGSWLTVV.

V and J are TRBV5-8 and TRBJ2-1; 8 bases map to TRBD2. Per the germline V gene, CDR1 is SGHTS and CDR2 is YDEGEE. Losses at the gene ends were 0 bases for V and 7 bases for J; bases not matched to a gene: 12. There are 17 residues in the CDR3. The CDR3 reads CASSLGFREGLGNEQFF. CDR3 DNA sequence: TGTGCCAGCAGCTTGGGCTTCCGGGAGGGCCTGGGGAATGAGCAGTTCTTC.

This clone was detected once. CDR3: CASSFNRGGTDTQYF. The CDR3 DNA reads TGTGCCAGCAGCTTTAACAGGGGCGGGACAGATACGCAGTATTTT. This chain connects TRBV5-8 to TRBJ2-3; 7 bases are a match to TRBD1. This CDR3 region has 15 residues. With 2 bases clipped from V and 3 bases from J, the junction kept 6 bases outside the gene matches. CDR1 and CDR2 from the germline V gene are SGHTS and YDEGEE.

This chain uses TRBV19 with TRBJ1-2; 8 bases are a match to TRBD1. V lost 4 bases, J lost 7 bases, and 2 bases stayed unmatched. The CDR3 extends over 12 amino acids. CDR1 and CDR2 from the germline V gene are LNHDA and SQIVND (reference sequence). The DNA of the CDR3 is TGTGCCAGTAGTAGGACAGGGTCTGGCTACACCTTC. Amino acid sequence: CASSRTGSGYTF.

Comment on this clone: Other DNA variants within this sample encode the same CDR3. V usage is TRBV5-4 and J usage is TRBJ2-7; D remains unclear. CDR1 and CDR2 (germline): SGHNT, YYREEE (reference sequence). The CDR3 totals 13 residues. Trimming took off 0 bases at V and 2 bases at J, with 6 bases between the two ends. Written as DNA, the CDR3 is TGTGCCAGCAGCTTGGATTCTACCTACGAGCAGTACTTC. The encoded protein is CASSLDSTYEQYF.

The chain couples TRBV4-1 to TRBJ2-7, with 14 nucleotides matching TRBD2. Germline V gene sequence: CDR1 MGHRA, CDR2 YSYEKL. After removal of 1 base from V and 4 bases from J, the junction contained 9 bases not matched to a gene. The CDR3 contains 18 residues. The CDR3 here is CASSQGTSGRIIFYEQYF. The CDR3 DNA follows: TGCGCCAGCAGCCAAGGGACTAGCGGGAGGATCATCTTTTACGAGCAGTACTTC.

This clone has a single count. This chain links TRBV7-6 with TRBJ1-5; no definite D call. Trimming removed 2 bases from V and 7 bases from J, with 9 bases in between. CDR3 size: 13 residues. CDR1 and CDR2 from the germline V gene are SGHVS and FNYEAQ. The CDR3 reads CASSLRMGQPQHF. The DNA of the CDR3 is TGTGCCAGCAGCTTAAGAATGGGCCAGCCCCAGCATTTT.

This clone was found once. The chain couples TRBV2 to TRBJ2-7, with 11 bases matching TRBD2. The germline V gene encodes CDR1 SNHLY and CDR2 FYNNEI. V dropped 5 bases and J dropped 5; count of bases not matched to a gene: 17. This CDR3 contains 18 residues. The chain's CDR3 is CASSPPSTLAGGGDEQYF. In nucleotides, the CDR3 is TGTGCCAGCAGTCCACCCAGCACGCTAGCGGGAGGCGGCGACGAGCAGTACTTC.

This clone was recorded a few times. J is TRBJ1-2 and V is TRBV30; 11 nucleotides line up with TRBD1. With V trimmed by 3 bases and J by 7 bases, 4 bases remained unmatched. The length of the CDR3 is 13 residues. The germline V gene has CDR1 GTSNPN and CDR2 SVGIG (reference sequence). For the CDR3, the DNA is TGTGCCTGGAGCAGGACAGGGGGCGGTGGCTACACCTTC. It encodes CAWSRTGGGGYTF.